This T cell receptor beta chain comes out of a study of identical twins. Germline V lookup: CDR1 SEHNR, CDR2 FQNEAQ (reference sequence). V lost 6 bases to trimming and J lost 5 bases, with 16 bases between them. The CDR3 covers 15 residues. MiXCR was run by TCRdb on the 5' RACE reads, yielding one entry per CDR3 protein. The table has 400,000 to 650,000 distinct CDR3 sequences, roughly a fifth seen once. These data were also filed under a second study, of T cells expressing NK-cell markers.

The specimen was CD4+ T cells sorted from blood. This clonotype originated in a woman younger than 35 in good health. The chain carries TRBV7-9 and TRBJ1-4, with D uncertain. CDR3: CASSASRALNEKLFF. The DNA for the CDR3 is TGTGCCAGCAGTGCCTCCCGTGCTCTAAATGAAAAACTGTTTTTT.